Below, 23 T cell receptor beta chains from the same sample are listed, as sequenced in a study of blood T cells in healthy people across ages. The second PCR ran roughly 6 to 11 cycles with a sample-barcoded 5' primer and J-beta primers. TCRdb reprocessed the 5' RACE reads via MiXCR and lists one record per CDR3 protein. This sample has fewer than 1,000,000 distinct CDR3 sequences, with around 42% found just once. Sequenced sample: blood. These receptors were taken from a man aged 60 to 75 in good health.

This clonotype was detected only a few times. This chain connects TRBV6-2 or TRBV6-3 to TRBJ2-1, with 13 bases that match TRBD2. Trimming at V came to 6 bases and at J to 2 bases, leaving 7 bases not matched to a gene. Germline lookup yields CDR1 MNHEY and CDR2 SVGEGT. The CDR3 extends over 17 amino acids. CDR3 residues: CASRSTSGGAPYNEQFF. The CDR3 nucleotides read TGTGCCAGCAGGTCCACTAGCGGGGGGGCCCCCTACAATGAGCAGTTCTTC.

The chain has TRBV9 and TRBJ1-2, with D perhaps matching TRBD1 (6 bases). V lost 3 bases and J lost 1, with 13 bases in between. The CDR3 contains 15 residues. The V gene's germline CDR1 is SGDLS and CDR2 YYNGEE. The CDR3 bases are TGTGCCAGCAGCGCCGAGGACAGACTTAACTATGGCTACACCTTC. Amino acid sequence: CASSAEDRLNYGYTF.

This clonotype has only a few counts. This chain uses TRBV5-1 with TRBJ2-1, with D perhaps matching TRBD1 (6 bases). V gave up 0 bases and J gave up 8 bases, with 15 bases separating them. The CDR3 has 15 residues. The germline gives CDR1 SGHRS, CDR2 YFSETQ. Written as DNA, the CDR3 is TGCGCCAGCAGCTTGGTAGCAGGGGCTGTCGATGAGCAGTTCTTC. Translating it yields CASSLVAGAVDEQFF.

A few counts support this clonotype. This sequence joins TRBV2 and TRBJ2-5; D assignment may be TRBD1 or TRBD2 (5 bases each). The CDR3 extends over 16 amino acids. CDR1 is SNHLY, CDR2 FYNNEI, per germline. V lost 3 bases, J lost 1 base, and 15 bases lay in between. CDR3 sequence reads: CASSEGQGAGQETQYF. For the CDR3, the DNA is TGTGCCAGCAGTGAGGGGCAGGGAGCAGGCCAAGAGACCCAGTACTTC.

A note on this clonotype: This may stem from a read error, because a much larger clone lies one nucleotide away. The V and J genes are TRBV4-3 and TRBJ2-1, with TRBD2 matching over 9 bases. The CDR3 runs 16 residues. The germline V gene has CDR1 LGHNA and CDR2 YSLEER. The DNA of the CDR3 is TGCGTCAGCAGCCCCGTCCTGCGGGGGGGCAGGTATGAGCAGTTCTTC. Its translation: CVSSPVLRGGRYEQFF.

The V and J genes are TRBV27 and TRBJ1-2, with 11 positions matching TRBD1. Trimming cost V 5 bases and J 4 bases; bases outside gene matches: 9. CDR3 length: 16 amino acids. Germline V CDR1 and CDR2: MNHEY, SMNVEV (reference sequence). CDR3 DNA sequence: TGTGCCAGCAGTAGTGGGACAGGGGGAGTTATCTATGGCTACACCTTC. Translating it yields CASSSGTGGVIYGYTF.

The chain employs TRBV4-1 and TRBJ2-7; no clear D gene. This CDR3 is built from 15 residues. Trimming took 1 base from V and 2 from J, leaving 12 bases between them. Germline CDR1 and CDR2: MGHRA and YSYEKL. CDR3 residues: CASSQVETAAYEQYF. Written as DNA, the CDR3 is TGCGCCAGCAGCCAAGTTGAAACGGCAGCCTACGAGCAGTACTTC.

This clonotype was picked up a small number of times. This chain links TRBV25-1 with TRBJ1-5; D remains ambiguous. Germline CDR1 MGHDK, CDR2 SYGVNS. V lost 7 bases, J lost 4 bases, and 17 bases lay in between. This CDR3 region has 15 residues. CDR3 protein: CASTEVGSGNQPQHF. CDR3 in DNA: TGTGCCAGCACCGAGGTGGGTTCGGGGAATCAGCCCCAGCATTTT. Together with reference TRBV25-1 and TRBJ1-5, the CDR3 gives the full variable domain: EADIYQTPRYLVIGTGKKITLECSQTMGHDKMYWYQQDPGMELHLIHYSYGVNSTEKGDLSSESTVSRIRTEHFPLTLESARPSHTSQYLCASTEVGSGNQPQHFGDGTRLSIL.

This chain links TRBV30 with TRBJ1-2, with TRBD1 identical over 8 bases. V lost 1 base to trimming and J lost 4 bases; unmatched junction nucleotides: 5. The CDR3 is made up of 14 amino acids. CDR1 and CDR2 (germline): GTSNPN, SVGIG (reference sequence). The CDR3 nucleotides are TGTGCCTGGAGTGCAGACAGGGGTTCCTATGGCTACACCTTC. It is translated as CAWSADRGSYGYTF.

V and J are TRBV27 and TRBJ2-1; TRBD2 aligns across 9 bases. J gave up 0 bases and V 2 bases, and 8 bases lay outside the gene matches. This CDR3 contains 18 residues. Germline CDR1 and CDR2: MNHEY and SMNVEV (reference sequence). CDR3 bases: TGTGCCAGCAGTTTAATCCCTAGCGGGGCTACCTCCTACAATGAGCAGTTCTTC. Protein: CASSLIPSGATSYNEQFF.

The chain recombines TRBV9 with TRBJ2-1; 10 nucleotides align to TRBD2. This CDR3 is 15 amino acids long. The trim removed 0 bases at V and 5 bases at J, leaving 2 bases unmatched. Germline V gene sequence: CDR1 SGDLS, CDR2 YYNGEE. CDR3 DNA: TGTGCCAGCAGCGTAGTTAGCGGGGGGAACAATGAGCAGTTCTTC. It translates to CASSVVSGGNNEQFF. Together with reference TRBV9 and TRBJ2-1, the CDR3 gives the full variable domain: DSGVTQTPKHLITATGQRVTLRCSPRSGDLSVYWYQQSLDQGLQFLIQYYNGEERAKGNILERFSAQQFPDLHSELNLSSLELGDSALYFCASSVVSGGNNEQFFGPGTRLTVL.

This clonotype turned up a few times. CDR3 loop: CASSLEGAMQETQYF. The CDR3 DNA reads as TGTGCCAGCAGCTTGGAAGGGGCTATGCAGGAGACCCAGTACTTC. The rearrangement joins TRBV11-1 to TRBJ2-5; a weak D match, TRBD1 (5 bases). The germline V gene has CDR1 SGHAT and CDR2 FQDESV (reference sequence). With 3 bases removed from V and 5 bases from J, the gap between germline ends came to 16 bases. This CDR3 contains 15 residues.

DNA for the CDR3: TGCAGCGCTGGGCCCCAGGGTATGGGGGGCTACACCTTC. It is translated as CSAGPQGMGGYTF. J is TRBJ1-2 and V is TRBV20-1; D might be TRBD1 (5 bases). The CDR3 sequence is 13 residues long. From germline, CDR1 is DFQATT and CDR2 SNEGSKA (reference sequence).

This clonotype was seen a handful of times. The chain joins TRBV21-1 to TRBJ2-5; the D call in the table, TRBD1, was not verified against the DNA. TRBV21-1 is deemed a pseudogene. This CDR3 is built from 16 residues. CDR3: CASTISQDRVQETQYF. CDR3 bases: TGTGCCAGCACCATCTCTCAGGACAGGGTCCAAGAGACCCAGTACTTC.

This clonotype was found a few times. The V and J genes are TRBV7-2 and TRBJ1-4, with unresolved D. CDR1 and CDR2 (germline): SGHTA, FQGNSA. V gave up 3 bases and J gave up 0 bases, with 8 bases separating them. The CDR3 is 15 residues long. CDR3 in amino acids: CASSLMGSTNEKLFF. The CDR3 DNA reads TGTGCCAGCAGCTTGATGGGGTCAACTAATGAAAAACTGTTTTTT.

A few counts support this clonotype. The junction and the germline gene differ at one end; a read error may be behind it. CDR3 region: CSARQGLDAQYF. The CDR3 coding sequence is TGCAGTGCTAGGCAGGGACTAGATGCGCAGTATTTT. The genes are TRBV20-1 and TRBJ2-3, with 8 bases that match TRBD2. The CDR3 spans 12 residues. CDR1 and CDR2 (germline): DFQATT, SNEGSKA (reference sequence).

This clonotype was seen a handful of times. V gene TRBV5-6 combines with J gene TRBJ2-5; 8 nucleotides align to TRBD2. This CDR3 is 15 amino acids long. With 0 bases clipped from V and 4 bases from J, the junction kept 5 bases outside the gene matches. Germline V gene sequence: CDR1 SGHDT, CDR2 YYEEEE. The DNA of the CDR3 is TGTGCCAGCAGCTTGGCGGGGGGGCTTCCAGAGACCCAGTACTTC. Protein sequence: CASSLAGGLPETQYF.

J is TRBJ2-7 and V is TRBV12-3 or TRBV12-4; TRBD1 matches at 7 bases. J was trimmed by 6 bases and V by 6 bases; bases with no gene match: 8. The CDR3 totals 13 residues. The CDR3 loop is CASRIRQGSEQYF. The CDR3 region has the DNA TGTGCCAGCAGGATACGACAGGGCTCCGAGCAGTACTTC.

This chain uses TRBV7-2 with TRBJ2-5; D uncertain. Germline CDR1 and CDR2: SGHTA and FQGNSA. There are 14 residues in the CDR3. Trimming shortened V by 0 bases and J by 1 base, and 6 bases separated the two germline ends. In nucleotides, the CDR3 is TGTGCCAGCAGCTTAGCGTCCTTCCAAGAGACCCAGTACTTC. Amino acids: CASSLASFQETQYF.

The V and J genes are TRBV13 and TRBJ2-2; D remains ambiguous. Germline V gives CDR1 PRHDT, CDR2 FYEKMQ (reference sequence). The CDR3 length is 11 residues. Trimming took 0 bases from V and 11 from J, leaving 4 bases between them. CDR3 coding DNA: TGTGCCAGCAGCTTAGGAGAAGAGCTGTTTTTT. Its protein product is CASSLGEELFF.

This chain uses TRBV12-3 or TRBV12-4 with TRBJ2-3, with 9 nucleotides matching TRBD1. The CDR3 covers 17 residues. V dropped 5 bases and J dropped 1; count of bases not matched to a gene: 10. The CDR3 nucleotides read TGTGCCAGCAGTCCACTCTCCGGGACAGGGCGCACAGATACGCAGTATTTT. Its translation is CASSPLSGTGRTDTQYF.

The chain carries TRBV18 and TRBJ2-7; 10 bases line up with TRBD1. Germline V gene data show CDR1 as KGHSH and CDR2 as LQKENI. V shed 3 bases and J 5 bases; nucleotides not matched to a gene: 4. This CDR3 is 14 amino acids long. The CDR3 bases are TGTGCCAGCTCACCTGGGACAGGGGAGGACGAGCAGTACTTC. Amino acids: CASSPGTGEDEQYF.

This clonotype has more than one count but fewer than ten. As DNA, the CDR3 is TGTGCCAGCACCTCGGCAGGAACGAACACTGAAGCTTTCTTT. Protein sequence: CASTSAGTNTEAFF. The genes are TRBV28 and TRBJ1-1; D remains unclear. V was shortened by 7 bases and J by 1 base, with 13 bases between the two germline ends. The CDR3 contains 14 residues. CDR1 is MDHEN and CDR2 is SYDVKM in the germline V gene.